This T cell receptor beta chain was found in a study of blood T cell repertoires in COVID-19. About the research overall: The cDNA or gDNA used as material had been derived from T cells, B-cell-depleted T cells, or PBMCs.

The germline V gene encodes CDR1 SGDLS and CDR2 YYNGEE. This CDR3 spans 15 amino acids. Trimming removed 0 bases at V and 2 bases at J, with 12 bases between. Study processing details: How many nucleated cells were present was estimated from reference gene primer amplification. The protocol was immunoSEQ multiplex PCR, while the TCRdb copy is restricted to in-frame clones and leaves out a portion. For V, J and clone size, that table is used; D and trimming come from the DNA. The sample includes over 130,000 clones, 75% to 85% seen only once; the top ten take under 3%. The sequencing sample was made of peripheral blood. This TCR was sampled from a man aged 50-60 years with acute or convalescent COVID-19. The chain links TRBV9 to TRBJ2-7, with D unclear. The CDR3 protein is CASSVGSVPTYEQYF. CDR3 coding DNA: TGTGCCAGCAGCGTAGGTTCGGTACCAACCTACGAGCAGTACTTC.